This T cell receptor beta chain was obtained from a study of shared clonotypes between healthy human individuals. This CDR3 has 17 residues. Between the trimmed V and J ends, which lost 0 bases and 2 bases, there was a span of 14 bases. Germline CDR1 reads LNHNV; CDR2 reads YYDKDF (reference sequence). Everyone who donated was a Caucasian adult who lived in Nashville, Tennessee. Deep was the level at which the assay was run. Sequencing was performed with immunoSEQ multiplex PCR; in TCRdb, only in-frame clones are kept and a portion is missing. The data contain about 480,000 clones, roughly 85% of them seen just once; the ten biggest clones take up around 13%.

The sequenced sample was PBMCs. This chain links TRBV15 with TRBJ1-3; D might be TRBD1 (5 bases). The sequence derives from a woman in her forties in good health. Some clones in this sample may be carry-over from other donors' samples. The CDR3 is CATSRDLGRAAGNTIYF. Written as DNA, the CDR3 is TGTGCCACCAGCAGAGATTTGGGCAGGGCCGCTGGAAACACCATATATTTT.